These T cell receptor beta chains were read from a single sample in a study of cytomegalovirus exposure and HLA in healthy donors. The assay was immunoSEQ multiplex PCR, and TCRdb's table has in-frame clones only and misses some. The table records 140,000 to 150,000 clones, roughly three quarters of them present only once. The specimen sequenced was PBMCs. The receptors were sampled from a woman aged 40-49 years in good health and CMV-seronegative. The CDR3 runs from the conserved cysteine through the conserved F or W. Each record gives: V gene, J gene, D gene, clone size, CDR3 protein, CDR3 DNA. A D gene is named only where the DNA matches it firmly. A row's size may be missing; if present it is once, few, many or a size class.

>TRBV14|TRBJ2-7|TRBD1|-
CASSREWGTGHYEQYF
TGTGCCAGCAGTAGGGAATGGGGGACAGGCCACTACGAGCAGTACTTC
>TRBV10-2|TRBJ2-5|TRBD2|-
CASRPGTSSETQYF
TGCGCCAGCAGACCCGGGACTAGTTCAGAGACCCAGTACTTC
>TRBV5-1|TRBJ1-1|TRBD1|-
CASSPGTVYTEAFF
TGCGCCAGCAGCCCGGGGACAGTTTACACTGAAGCTTTCTTT
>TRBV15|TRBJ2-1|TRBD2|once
CATSRAGTSGKNEQFF
TGTGCCACCAGCAGAGCCGGGACTAGCGGGAAAAATGAGCAGTTCTTC
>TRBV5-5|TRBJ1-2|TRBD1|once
CASSLFGGGGGYTF
TGTGCCAGCAGCCTGTTTGGAGGGGGCGGTGGCTACACCTTC
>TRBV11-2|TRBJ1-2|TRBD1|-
CASSLDGTGGGYTF
TGTGCCAGCAGCTTAGATGGGACAGGGGGCGGCTACACCTTC
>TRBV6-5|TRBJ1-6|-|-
CASSYRDMRNSPLHF
TGTGCCAGCAGTTATCGGGATATGAGGAATTCACCCCTCCACTTT
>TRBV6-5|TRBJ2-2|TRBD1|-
CASSWDRSTNTGELFF
TGTGCCAGCAGTTGGGACAGATCGACGAACACCGGGGAGCTGTTTTTT
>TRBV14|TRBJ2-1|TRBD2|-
CASSHKAGGFNEQFF
TGTGCCAGCAGCCACAAAGCGGGGGGGTTCAATGAGCAGTTCTTC
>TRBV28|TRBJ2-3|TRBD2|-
CASERDTDTQYF
TGTGCCAGCGAGCGGGACACAGATACGCAGTATTTT
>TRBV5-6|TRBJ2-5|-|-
CASSLSVVETQYF
TGTGCCAGCAGCTTGAGCGTTGTGGAGACCCAGTACTTC
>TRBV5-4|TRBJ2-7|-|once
CASSLEGGLSTYEQYF
TGTGCCAGCAGCTTGGAGGGTGGACTATCCACCTACGAGCAGTACTTC
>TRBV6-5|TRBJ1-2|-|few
CATKDHEGHGYTF
TGTGCCACCAAGGACCACGAGGGCCATGGCTACACCTTC
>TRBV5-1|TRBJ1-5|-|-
CASSSQQGDVGQPQHF
TGCGCCAGCAGCTCCCAACAGGGTGACGTCGGTCAGCCCCAGCATTTT
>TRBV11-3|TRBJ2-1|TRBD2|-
CASSESGSSYNEQFF
TGTGCCAGCAGCGAAAGCGGGAGCTCCTACAATGAGCAGTTCTTC
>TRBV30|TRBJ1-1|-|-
CAWRARGGTEAFF
TGTGCCTGGAGAGCACGAGGTGGCACTGAAGCTTTCTTT
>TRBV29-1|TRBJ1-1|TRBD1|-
CSGGGGTEAFF
TGCAGCGGAGGGGGCGGAACTGAAGCTTTCTTT
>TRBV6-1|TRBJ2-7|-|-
CASKGGGLDEQYF
TGTGCCAGCAAGGGCGGGGGCTTGGACGAGCAGTACTTC
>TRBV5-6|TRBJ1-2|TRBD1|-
CASSRQGKGYGYTF
TGTGCCAGCAGCAGACAGGGGAAGGGCTATGGCTACACCTTC
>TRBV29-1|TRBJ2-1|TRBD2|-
CSVGFTSGGGNEQFF
TGCAGCGTTGGCTTCACTAGCGGGGGGGGCAATGAGCAGTTCTTC
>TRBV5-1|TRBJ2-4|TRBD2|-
CASSHPPTLAGGPNAAKNIQYF
TGCGCCAGCAGCCACCCCCCGACACTAGCGGGAGGGCCTAATGCGGCCAAAAACATTCAGTACTTC
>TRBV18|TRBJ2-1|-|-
CASSPIKLWQFF
TGTGCCAGCTCACCAATAAAGCTGTGGCAGTTCTTC
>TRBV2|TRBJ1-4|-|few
CASSVEGATNEKLFF
TGTGCCAGCAGTGTTGAGGGGGCAACTAATGAAAAACTGTTTTTT
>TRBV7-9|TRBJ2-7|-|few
CASSLISLAHEQYF
TGTGCCAGCAGCTTAATCAGTCTAGCCCACGAGCAGTACTTC
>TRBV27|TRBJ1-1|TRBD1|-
CASSLRGTGTEAFF
TGTGCCAGCAGTTTAAGAGGGACAGGCACTGAAGCTTTCTTT
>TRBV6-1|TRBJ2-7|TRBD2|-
CASRALAREQYF
TGTGCCAGCAGGGCACTAGCGCGGGAGCAGTACTTC
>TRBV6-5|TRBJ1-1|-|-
CASSSPSGVLEAFF
TGTGCCAGCAGTTCCCCATCGGGGGTACTTGAAGCTTTCTTT
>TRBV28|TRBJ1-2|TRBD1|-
CASNGQDRWGYTF
TGTGCCAGCAATGGACAGGACCGGTGGGGCTACACCTTC
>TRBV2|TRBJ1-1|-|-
CASSEGRGGTEAFF
TGTGCCAGCAGTGAAGGCAGGGGAGGGACTGAAGCTTTCTTT
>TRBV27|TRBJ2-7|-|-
CATSGGTYEQYF
TGTGCCACCAGCGGAGGGACGTACGAGCAGTACTTC
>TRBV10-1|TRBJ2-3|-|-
CASSESHIRVMGSTDTQYF
TGCGCCAGCAGTGAGTCACACATCAGGGTAATGGGGAGCACAGATACGCAGTATTTT
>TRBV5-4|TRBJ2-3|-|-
CASSRDSSDTQYF
TGTGCCAGCAGCCGCGATTCCTCAGATACGCAGTATTTT
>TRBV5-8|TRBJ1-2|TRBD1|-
CASSPGTDFYGYTF
TGTGCCAGCAGCCCCGGGACAGACTTCTATGGCTACACCTTC
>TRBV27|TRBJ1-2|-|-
CASSPSGAGYGYTF
TGTGCCAGCAGTCCGTCTGGGGCAGGGTATGGCTACACCTTC
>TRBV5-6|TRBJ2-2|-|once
CASSLIASRGTGELFF
TGTGCCAGCAGCTTGATAGCGTCCCGGGGCACCGGGGAGCTGTTTTTT
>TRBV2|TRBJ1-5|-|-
CASGPGWPYSNQPQHF
TGCGCCAGCGGCCCGGGGTGGCCTTATAGCAATCAGCCCCAGCATTTT
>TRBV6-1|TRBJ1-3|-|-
CASSAATSGSGNTIYF
TGTGCCAGCAGTGCCGCAACTAGTGGCTCTGGAAACACCATATATTTT
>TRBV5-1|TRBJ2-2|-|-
CASSLVEGGELFF
TGCGCCAGCAGCTTGGTCGAGGGCGGGGAGCTGTTTTTT
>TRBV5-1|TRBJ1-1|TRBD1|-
CASSYRGLSTEAFF
TGCGCCAGCAGCTACAGGGGACTGAGCACTGAAGCTTTCTTT
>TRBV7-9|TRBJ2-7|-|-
CASSLGFGELEEQYF
TGTGCCAGCAGCCTTGGGTTCGGGGAGCTTGAAGAGCAGTACTTC
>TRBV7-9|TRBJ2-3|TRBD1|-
CASSSLGQVDTDTQYF
TGTGCCAGCAGCTCCCTTGGACAGGTCGACACAGATACGCAGTATTTT
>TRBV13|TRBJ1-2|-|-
CASSLGSVGLDYGYTF
TGTGCCAGCAGCTTAGGCAGTGTTGGACTCGACTATGGCTACACCTTC
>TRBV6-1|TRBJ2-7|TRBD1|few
CASSLPGTGFYEQYF
TGTGCCAGCAGTTTACCCGGGACAGGGTTCTACGAGCAGTACTTC
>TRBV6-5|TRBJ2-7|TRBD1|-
CASSFLAGQGTYEQYF
TGTGCCAGCAGTTTCCTCGCGGGACAGGGCACCTACGAGCAGTACTTC
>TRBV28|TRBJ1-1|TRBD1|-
CASSLPVGTGPMNTEAFF
TGTGCCAGCAGTCTCCCTGTGGGGACAGGACCGATGAACACTGAAGCTTTCTTT
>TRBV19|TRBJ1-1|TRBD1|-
CASITGDRAEDTEAFF
TGTGCCAGTATCACGGGGGACAGGGCGGAGGACACTGAAGCTTTCTTT
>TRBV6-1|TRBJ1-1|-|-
CASSDPGMNTEAFF
TGTGCCAGCAGTGACCCAGGGATGAACACTGAAGCTTTCTTT
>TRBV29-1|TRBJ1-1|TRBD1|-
CSVEDSGTGATEAFF
TGCAGCGTTGAAGATTCGGGGACAGGGGCCACTGAAGCTTTCTTT
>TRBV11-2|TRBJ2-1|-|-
CASSLESNSYNEQFF
TGTGCCAGCAGCTTAGAATCAAACTCCTACAATGAGCAGTTCTTC
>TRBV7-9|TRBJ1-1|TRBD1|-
CSSSSWTGSGTEAFF
TGTTCCAGCAGCTCGTGGACAGGAAGTGGGACTGAAGCTTTCTTT
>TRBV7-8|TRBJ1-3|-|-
CASGRQTSGNTIYF
TGTGCCAGCGGCAGACAGACCTCTGGAAACACCATATATTTT
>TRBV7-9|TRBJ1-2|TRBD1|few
CASSLDRQGGGYTF
TGTGCCAGCAGCTTAGATCGACAGGGTGGGGGCTACACCTTC